Presented here are 32 T cell receptor beta chains from one specimen sequenced in a study of blood T cell repertoires in COVID-19. Using immunoSEQ multiplex PCR, the repertoire was profiled, and TCRdb retains in-frame clones only, with some absent. Of about 260,000 clones listed, 75% to 90% are singletons. The sequenced sample consisted of peripheral blood. These receptors all stem from a woman aged 45-65 years who had recovered from COVID-19.

This clone was counted a single time. The gene calls are TRBV28 and TRBJ2-5; 9 bases line up with TRBD1. Germline loops: CDR1 MDHEN, CDR2 SYDVKM. The CDR3 spans 13 residues. V trimming: 4 bases; J trimming: 7 bases; junction bases outside the gene matches: 4. The CDR3 is CASSSQGARTQYF. The CDR3 region has the DNA TGTGCCAGCAGTTCACAGGGGGCGCGGACCCAGTACTTC.

This chain links TRBV9 with TRBJ1-6; no reliable D call. Germline loops: CDR1 SGDLS, CDR2 YYNGEE. V lost 2 bases and J 9 bases, leaving 12 bases between the germline ends. CDR3 size: 14 residues. CDR3 loop: CASSVRHDSSPLHF. In DNA, the CDR3 is TGTGCCAGCAGCGTCAGACACGATAGTTCACCCCTCCACTTT. Full variable domain (outside the CDR3, taken from reference TRBV9 and TRBJ1-6): DSGVTQTPKHLITATGQRVTLRCSPRSGDLSVYWYQQSLDQGLQFLIQYYNGEERAKGNILERFSAQQFPDLHSELNLSSLELGDSALYFCASSVRHDSSPLHFGNGTRLTVT.

The gene calls are TRBV2 and TRBJ1-2; D gene ambiguous. The CDR3 spans 11 residues. Germline assignment: CDR1 SNHLY and CDR2 FYNNEI. Trimming stripped 4 bases from V and 3 bases from J, with 3 bases between. DNA of the CDR3: TGTGCCAGCAGTGTAGACTATGGCTACACCTTC. The encoded protein is CASSVDYGYTF.

This clone was recorded once. The CDR3 DNA follows: TGTGCCAGCAGTACTAGCAACACCGGGGAGCTGTTTTTT. Its protein product is CASSTSNTGELFF. The V gene is TRBV6-4, the J gene TRBJ2-2; the D gene is possibly TRBD2 (6 bases). Trimming pared 5 bases from V and 2 bases from J, leaving 6 bases between. Germline V gene sequence: CDR1 MRHNA, CDR2 SNTAGT. The CDR3 sequence is 13 residues long.

V usage is TRBV4-3 and J usage is TRBJ1-1; TRBD1 aligns across 8 bases. Germline loops: CDR1 LGHNA, CDR2 YSLEER. V shed 3 bases and J 7 bases; nucleotides not matched to a gene: 7. This CDR3 spans 14 amino acids. Here the CDR3 DNA reads TGCGCCAGCAGCCACACAGGGGGGACTGTTGAAGCTTTCTTT. It encodes CASSHTGGTVEAFF.

This chain joins TRBV13 and TRBJ2-1; 8 bases line up with TRBD2. V trimming: 5 bases; J trimming: 4 bases; junction bases outside the gene matches: 7. Looked up from germline, CDR1 is PRHDT and CDR2 is FYEKMQ (reference sequence). The CDR3 runs to 15 residues. CDR3 region: CASSTREGAYNEQFF. CDR3 DNA sequence: TGTGCCAGCAGCACCCGGGAGGGAGCGTACAATGAGCAGTTCTTC.

V and J are TRBV19 and TRBJ1-1; possible D gene TRBD1, 6 bases. The V end lost 2 bases, the J end lost 0 bases, and 13 bases lay between the germline ends. Germline values: CDR1 LNHDA, CDR2 SQIVND (reference sequence). This CDR3 has 16 amino acids. CDR3 bases: TGTGCCAGTAGTATACCCGCAGGGGACATGAACACTGAAGCTTTCTTT. Translation gives CASSIPAGDMNTEAFF.

A note on this clone: The sample contains more than one DNA sequence encoding this CDR3. The chain combines TRBV5-1 with TRBJ1-3; D uncertain. This CDR3 is built from 15 residues. Trimming removed 0 bases at V and 1 base at J, with 8 bases between. CDR1 and CDR2 (germline): SGHRS, YFSETQ. CDR3 in DNA: TGCGCCAGCAGCTTGGGGCAGGTGTCTGGAAACACCATATATTTT. Its translation: CASSLGQVSGNTIYF.

The genes are TRBV4-3 and TRBJ1-2; no clear D. The CDR3 is made up of 15 amino acids. The germline V and J ends were trimmed by 0 bases and 4 bases, with 12 bases remaining between them. Germline loops: CDR1 LGHNA, CDR2 YSLEER. The CDR3 bases are TGCGCCAGCAGCCAAGATCGGAACAGCATCTATGGCTACACCTTC. It codes for CASSQDRNSIYGYTF.

The gene calls are TRBV10-1 and TRBJ2-7; TRBD2 agrees at 10 bases. This CDR3 is 16 amino acids long. With V trimmed by 4 bases and J by 4 bases, 10 bases remained unmatched. Germline V gene lookup returns CDR1 WNHNN and CDR2 SYGVQD (reference sequence). The CDR3: CASSGSSGRALYEQYF. The CDR3 nucleotides read TGCGCCAGCAGTGGATCAAGCGGGAGGGCCCTGTACGAGCAGTACTTC.

The rearrangement uses TRBV2 and TRBJ2-1; 9 nucleotides line up with TRBD2. From germline, CDR1 is SNHLY and CDR2 FYNNEI. Trimming cost V 2 bases and J 6 bases; bases outside gene matches: 2. The CDR3 spans 14 residues. CDR3 in DNA: TGTGCCAGCAGTGAAACTAGCGGGTTCAATGAGCAGTTCTTC. It specifies CASSETSGFNEQFF.

This clone was counted once. J is TRBJ1-1 and V is TRBV9; TRBD1 matches at 8 bases. Germline V gene lookup returns CDR1 SGDLS and CDR2 YYNGEE. This CDR3 has 15 amino acids. The ends lost 3 bases at V and 7 bases at J; junction bases unmatched: 11. The CDR3 DNA follows: TGTGCCAGCAGCGGACAGGACAGGGTGATAGGTGAAGCTTTCTTT. It specifies CASSGQDRVIGEAFF.

The gene calls are TRBV27 and TRBJ2-1; 9 bases agree with TRBD2. Per the germline V gene, CDR1 is MNHEY and CDR2 is SMNVEV (reference sequence). Germline trimming cut 6 bases from V and 9 bases from J; bases unmatched to any gene: 9. CDR3 size: 14 residues. The CDR3 protein is CASRNKREDGEQFF. The CDR3 DNA sequence: TGTGCCAGCAGGAATAAGCGGGAGGACGGTGAGCAGTTCTTC.

The rearrangement links TRBV19 to TRBJ2-7, with D tentatively TRBD2 (6 bases). This CDR3 has 14 amino acids. Germline V gives CDR1 LNHDA, CDR2 SQIVND (reference sequence). V lost 4 bases to trimming and J lost 2 bases, with 12 bases between them. The CDR3 bases are TGTGCCAGTAGTAAGGGGACTGCCCCCTACGAGCAGTACTTC. It translates to CASSKGTAPYEQYF.

CDR3 amino acids: CASSVPAAGTEAFF. The CDR3 DNA follows: TGTGCCAGCAGTGTGCCAGCCGCGGGCACTGAAGCTTTCTTT. This sequence joins TRBV2 and TRBJ1-1; D unresolved. The CDR3 runs 14 residues. Germline-derived CDR1 and CDR2 are SNHLY and FYNNEI. V shed 4 bases and J shed 4 bases, with 13 bases lying between them.

This clone was picked up one time. The chain couples TRBV9 to TRBJ1-1; 8 bases line up with TRBD1. The CDR3 contains 16 residues. The junction had 11 bases not matched to a gene; V was cut back by 3 bases and J by 4 bases. The germline CDR1 and CDR2 sequences are SGDLS and YYNGEE. The CDR3, as DNA: TGTGCCAGCAGCGGCCCCACCGACAGGGGCATCACTGAAGCTTTCTTT. Translating gives CASSGPTDRGITEAFF.

V gene TRBV4-1 combines with J gene TRBJ2-5; D unclear. Trimming removed 0 bases at V and 7 bases at J, with 12 bases between. The CDR3 loop spans 14 amino acids. The germline CDR1 and CDR2 sequences are MGHRA and YSYEKL. In DNA, the CDR3 is TGCGCCAGCAGCCAAGATGGGCCCAGTCGGACCCAGTACTTC. Translation: CASSQDGPSRTQYF.

This chain joins TRBV27 and TRBJ2-7; 9 bases are shared with TRBD1. Trimming at V came to 4 bases and at J to 0 bases, leaving 4 bases not matched to a gene. This CDR3 contains 15 residues. CDR1 is MNHEY, CDR2 SMNVEV, per germline (reference sequence). Here the CDR3 DNA reads TGTGCCAGCAGTTCCCCGGGACAGGGCTCCTACGAGCAGTACTTC. Its protein product is CASSSPGQGSYEQYF.

This chain uses TRBV10-3 with TRBJ1-1, with 8 bases lining up with TRBD1. Germline trimming cut 4 bases from V and 3 bases from J; bases unmatched to any gene: 4. Per the germline V gene, CDR1 is ENHRY and CDR2 is SYGVKD. The CDR3 is made up of 14 amino acids. The CDR3 DNA reads TGTGCCATCAGTGGAGGACAGGGATACACTGAAGCTTTCTTT. Protein product: CAISGGQGYTEAFF.

The chain has TRBV11-3 and TRBJ2-1; 9 bases are shared with TRBD2. The V and J ends lost 1 base and 8 bases, in that order; junction bases with no gene match: 6. CDR3 length: 15 residues. CDR1 and CDR2 (germline): SGHNT, YENEEA. The CDR3 coding sequence is TGTGCCAGCAGCTTAGGGCCTAGCGGGATTTATGAGCAGTTCTTC. This translates into CASSLGPSGIYEQFF.

The V and J genes are TRBV7-9 and TRBJ1-4; 10 bases map to TRBD1. Germline assignment: CDR1 SEHNR and CDR2 FQNEAQ (reference sequence). This CDR3 contains 14 residues. The J segment lost 9 bases and the V segment lost 5 bases, leaving 6 bases of the junction unmatched. The CDR3 loop is CASSPGTGDQKLFF. Here the CDR3 DNA reads TGTGCCAGCAGCCCCGGGACAGGGGACCAAAAACTGTTTTTT.

The V gene is TRBV18, the J gene TRBJ1-3, with a tentative D call TRBD1 (5 bases). Germline CDR1 reads KGHSH; CDR2 reads LQKENI. Trimming cost V 6 bases and J 0 bases, with 30 bases left between them. This CDR3 comprises 21 residues. CDR3: CASSALSPRQKIFPSGNTIYF. DNA for the CDR3: TGTGCCAGCTCGGCCCTGAGTCCGCGACAGAAAATATTCCCCTCTGGAAACACCATATATTTT.

V usage is TRBV28 and J usage is TRBJ2-1; D possibly corresponds to TRBD2 (5 bases). This CDR3 is built from 15 residues. Trimming removed 6 bases at V and 7 bases at J, with 19 bases between. CDR1 and CDR2 from the germline V gene are MDHEN and SYDVKM. The CDR3 spells CASSFPPDGINEQFF. CDR3 nucleotides: TGTGCCAGCAGCTTCCCCCCGGACGGGATAAATGAGCAGTTCTTC.

The chain joins TRBV27 to TRBJ1-2; 8 bases fit TRBD1. CDR1 is MNHEY and CDR2 is SMNVEV in the germline V gene (reference sequence). The CDR3 contains 14 residues. V lost 0 bases, J lost 10 bases, and 7 bases stayed unmatched. This chain's CDR3 is CASSLSKDREPYTF. The CDR3 nucleotides are TGTGCCAGCAGTTTATCAAAGGACAGGGAGCCCTACACCTTC.

The chain links TRBV9 to TRBJ1-2; D call uncertain. The CDR3 extends over 15 amino acids. Germline V lookup: CDR1 SGDLS, CDR2 YYNGEE. Trimming shortened V by 4 bases and J by 8 bases, and 21 bases separated the two germline ends. DNA of the CDR3: TGTGCCAGCAGCTCAGTAGGTATCGGGTTAAGCGGCTACACCTTC. Translated: CASSSVGIGLSGYTF.

The gene calls are TRBV29-1 and TRBJ1-1; TRBD1 is a possible D gene (5 bases). Trimming cost V 3 bases and J 5 bases, with 13 bases left between them. The CDR3 runs 13 residues. Germline CDR1 reads SQVTM; CDR2 reads ANQGSEA. The CDR3 spells CSVDSGAGTEAFF. The CDR3 nucleotides read TGCAGCGTTGACAGTGGGGCGGGGACTGAAGCTTTCTTT.

V and J are TRBV24-1 and TRBJ2-1; perhaps TRBD2 as D (7 bases). Trimming left V 7 bases short and J 9 bases short, with 12 bases between. The CDR3 contains 12 residues. CDR1 and CDR2 from the germline V gene are KGHDR and SFDVKD. The CDR3 loop reads CATRGEGGEQFF. The CDR3 DNA is TGTGCCACCAGAGGGGAGGGGGGTGAGCAGTTCTTC.

This rearrangement joins TRBV5-4 to TRBJ1-1, with 7 bases matching TRBD1. The germline V gene has CDR1 SGHNT and CDR2 YYREEE (reference sequence). The CDR3 is 15 residues long. V lost 4 bases, J lost 4 bases, and 10 bases stayed unmatched. In DNA form, the CDR3 reads TGTGCCAGCAGCGGGGTACAGGGGTTCTTCACTGAAGCTTTCTTT. It is translated as CASSGVQGFFTEAFF.

The chain uses TRBV9 and TRBJ1-2, with D perhaps matching TRBD1 (5 bases). The CDR3 has 13 residues. Germline-derived CDR1 and CDR2 are SGDLS and YYNGEE. The V gene lost 3 bases and the J gene lost 8 bases, with 14 bases spanning the gap. This CDR3 is CASSGGTVWGYTF. In DNA form, the CDR3 reads TGTGCCAGCAGCGGCGGGACGGTCTGGGGCTACACCTTC.

In this sample, this clone turned up a few times. The chain combines TRBV30 with TRBJ1-6; 8 bases are shared with TRBD1. Per germline, CDR1 GTSNPN and CDR2 SVGIG (reference sequence). V lost 4 bases and J lost 7; bases outside the gene matches: 3. This CDR3 comprises 13 residues. The DNA for the CDR3 is TGTGCCTGGAAGGACAGGGCGAATTCACCCCTCCACTTT. Protein sequence: CAWKDRANSPLHF.

The rearrangement joins TRBV14 to TRBJ2-1; 8 bases are shared with TRBD2. This CDR3 contains 19 residues. Germline V lookup: CDR1 SGHDN, CDR2 FVKESK. The J segment lost 8 bases and the V segment lost 0 bases, leaving 18 bases of the junction unmatched. The chain's CDR3 is CASSQERLGLAGLGDEQFF. For the CDR3, the DNA is TGTGCCAGCAGCCAAGAACGGTTGGGGTTAGCGGGATTGGGCGATGAGCAGTTCTTC. Complete variable domain (other parts from reference TRBV14 and TRBJ2-1): EAGVTQFPSHSVIEKGQTVTLRCDPISGHDNLYWYRRVMGKEIKFLLHFVKESKQDESGMPNNRFLAERTGGTYSTLKVQPAELEDSGVYFCASSQERLGLAGLGDEQFFGPGTRLTVL.

V and J are TRBV28 and TRBJ2-7; no definite D call. This CDR3 has 14 residues. Trimming removed 2 bases at V and 2 bases at J, with 10 bases between. The germline V gene has CDR1 MDHEN and CDR2 SYDVKM. The CDR3 DNA reads as TGTGCCAGCAGTTTACCCGGCGGCACCTACGAGCAGTACTTC. Its protein is CASSLPGGTYEQYF.